A selection of T cell receptor beta chains follows, all from one sample in a study of shared clonotypes between healthy human individuals. Using immunoSEQ multiplex PCR, the repertoire was profiled, and TCRdb retains in-frame clones only, with some absent. The table records around 560,000 clones, approximately 95% of them present only once. Sequencing used naive CD8+ T cells sorted from blood. These receptor sequences come from a woman in her 30s in good health. Both conserved end residues are trimmed from each CDR3.

V	J	CDR3
TRBV4-2	TRBJ2-3	ASSLAGASRGADTQY
TRBV19	TRBJ1-5	ASSPREGGQPQH
TRBV19	TRBJ2-1	ASSIGQGPPYNEQF
TRBV28	TRBJ2-7	ASSLGQVDYEQY
TRBV7-8	TRBJ2-7	ASSLQGGSYEQY
TRBV10-3	TRBJ1-5	AIRGGEGGRQPQH
TRBV28	TRBJ2-2	ASSFFLVGTGYTGELF
TRBV10-2	TRBJ1-5	ASSVGRGANQPQH
TRBV23-1	TRBJ1-3	ASSQSWAETSGNTIY
TRBV11-2	TRBJ2-4	ASSLPAGDPGAKNIQY
TRBV2	TRBJ2-7	ASSEGRSSSYEQY
TRBV28	TRBJ2-6	ASSGPSGANVLT
TRBV5-1	.	ASSWWDRDIAYEQY
TRBV27	TRBJ2-1	ASSGGLGQGLNEQF
TRBV7-9	TRBJ2-7	ASSLAGETYEQY
TRBV10-1	TRBJ2-2	ASSGSKRLGTGELF
TRBV6-1	TRBJ1-5	ASSEADRRWGGNQPQH
TRBV7-2	TRBJ2-1	ASSSPGLSYNEQF
TRBV28	TRBJ2-7	ASSSVGGGEQY
TRBV5-1	TRBJ2-7	ASSSQGIAGVLDEQY
TRBV7-9	TRBJ2-5	ASSPQYEGETQY
TRBV27	TRBJ2-1	ASSSSGGGNEQF
TRBV9	TRBJ2-7	ASSVAAGAFLPPSYEQY
TRBV5-1	TRBJ2-1	ASSSTGGSYNEQF
TRBV2	TRBJ1-4	ASRGAGDKLF
TRBV18	TRBJ1-4	ASSQDTSDEKLF
TRBV14	TRBJ2-2	ASSPGLFNTGELF
TRBV5-6	TRBJ2-7	ASSPTGAGYEQY
TRBV6-5	.	ASSYSIGPRAYEQY
TRBV15	TRBJ2-1	ATSSSLDEQF
TRBV5-4	TRBJ1-2	ASSTGQGFGYT
TRBV2	.	ASKGASGAEQY
TRBV28	TRBJ1-5	ASSYSRVDGNQPQH
TRBV27	TRBJ2-3	ASSLWAGGTDTQY
TRBV5-1	TRBJ1-1	ASRPRTLAVLNTEAF
TRBV19	TRBJ2-7	ASSISSQYEQY
TRBV27	TRBJ2-1	ASSTGTSGRNEQF
TRBV7-8	TRBJ2-5	ASSLAETQY
TRBV2	TRBJ2-2	ASSPRTKWTGELF
TRBV27	TRBJ2-1	ASSFGALSYNEQF
TRBV23-1	TRBJ2-7	ASSQSQIPEQY
TRBV28	TRBJ2-2	AINPGQGFTGELF
TRBV5-5	TRBJ2-7	ASSFTRTSGSYEQY